A single sample is the source of the 3 T cell receptor beta chains below, sequenced in a study of post-analysis software for immune sequencing data (dated by TCRdb to the mid-2010s). The research as a whole found: Significantly higher frequencies in patients than in controls were found for roughly 5 TRBV segments, including TRBV5-6, TRBV5-1 and TRBV20-1.

The library was made by PCR. These reads were obtained on an Illumina HiSeq 2500. To reduce PCR and sequencing biases, unique molecular identifiers were built into the TCR beta cDNA libraries. In TCRdb, the public reads were trimmed at Q25 with fastp and aligned with MiXCR, with productive beta chains retained. Rows with a matching CDR3 protein are joined into one entry that keeps the most common DNA and genes. The sample table lists around 400,000 distinct CDR3 sequences, approximately 42% of them with a count of one. Jointly, the top ten make up 6% to 9% of the sample. These receptors lack a known antigen. The sequencing input was blood. The receptors originated from a girl aged 2-10 years with multiple sclerosis.

The chain uses TRBV9 and TRBJ2-3, with 11 bases matching TRBD2. V trimming: 5 bases; J trimming: 14 bases; junction bases outside the gene matches: 10. The CDR3 loop spans 13 amino acids. From germline, CDR1 is SGDLS and CDR2 YYNGEE. The CDR3 region is CASRETGTSGWYF. The CDR3 nucleotides are TGTGCCAGCAGAGAAACCGGGACTAGCGGTTGGTATTTT.

J is TRBJ1-2 and V is TRBV28; TRBD1 is a possible D gene (6 bases). This CDR3 has 15 residues. Trimming shortened V by 6 bases and J by 6 bases, and 20 bases separated the two germline ends. Germline assignment: CDR1 MDHEN and CDR2 SYDVKM. The CDR3 is CASRTTNRVGNGYTF. The CDR3 DNA is TGTGCCAGCAGGACAACTAACAGGGTCGGTAATGGCTACACCTTC.

This clonotype was picked up a small number of times. The rearrangement uses TRBV7-2 and TRBJ2-5; 9 bases are a match to TRBD1. Germline lookup yields CDR1 SGHTA and CDR2 FQGNSA. This CDR3 is built from 16 residues. V lost 3 bases and J lost 1; bases outside the gene matches: 6. CDR3 DNA: TGTGCCAGCAGCTTGGGACAGGGTTCCAGCCAAGAGACCCAGTACTTC. Its translation is CASSLGQGSSQETQYF.